Here is one TCR beta chain with its context. Original processing methods: Reference gene primer amplification gave estimated nucleated cell counts. The assay was immunoSEQ multiplex PCR, and TCRdb's table has in-frame clones only and misses some. D and trimming were read from the DNA, whereas the V and J calls and clone size are those reported in that table. The sample shows 150,000 to 200,000 clones, more than 70% of them seen only once. This sample is part of a study of blood T cell repertoires in COVID-19. Study background: The United States, Italy and Spain were the sources of the acute and convalescent COVID-19 samples. Sources were T cells, B-cell-depleted T cells, or PBMCs; the material itself was cDNA or gDNA.

The clonotype comes from a woman in her fifties or sixties with acute or convalescent COVID-19. Sample: peripheral blood.

The CDR3 nucleotides are TGTGCCAGCAGGGGGGGCTCCTACAATGAGCAGTTCTTC. Its protein product is CASRGGSYNEQFF. The V call is TRBV28, the J call TRBJ2-1, with D tentatively TRBD2 (6 bases). The CDR3 extends over 13 amino acids. The V gene's germline CDR1 is MDHEN and CDR2 SYDVKM. V gave up 6 bases and J gave up 0 bases, with 6 bases separating them.